A selection of T cell receptor beta chains follows, all from one sample in a study of T-cell memory formation after mild COVID-19. A single record per CDR3 protein comes from TCRdb applying MiXCR to the 5' RACE reads. The sample shows around 370,000 distinct CDR3 sequences, under 25% of them seen only once. The sample taken for sequencing was PBMCs or a T cell subset sorted from them (not recorded which). Receptors originate from an adult woman who had mild COVID-19 (a few samples of this study predate the infection). Cell type and time point are not known. CDR3s include the opening cysteine and the closing phenylalanine or tryptophan. The D gene is left open where the match is weak. Clone size, where shown, is once, few, many, or a class for clones that have expanded.

V	D	size	J	CDR3	DNA
TRBV4-2	NA	few	TRBJ2-7	CASSQVWRARSYEQYF	TGTGCCAGCAGCCAAGTGTGGCGAGCCCGCTCCTACGAGCAGTACTTC
TRBV27	NA	few	TRBJ2-3	CASSRQVSTDTQYF	TGTGCCAGCAGCCGTCAGGTTAGCACAGATACGCAGTATTTT
TRBV29-1	TRBD1	NA	TRBJ2-3	CSQRGPSTDTQYF	TGCAGTCAGAGGGGGCCAAGCACAGATACGCAGTATTTT
TRBV20-1	NA	few	TRBJ2-1	CSARGNHYNEQFF	TGCAGTGCTAGAGGAAACCATTACAATGAGCAGTTCTTC
TRBV9	NA	NA	TRBJ2-2	CASSSSGTPNTGELFF	TGTGCCAGCAGCTCTTCCGGGACCCCGAACACCGGGGAGCTGTTTTTT
TRBV19	NA	NA	TRBJ2-3	CASSESTDTQYF	TGTGCCAGTAGTGAAAGCACAGATACGCAGTATTTT
TRBV7-7	NA	NA	TRBJ2-1	CASSPDSGLNEQFF	TGTGCTAGCAGCCCAGACTCGGGGCTCAATGAGCAGTTCTTC
TRBV6-5	NA	many	TRBJ2-7	CAARGGVGYEQYF	TGTGCCGCCAGAGGAGGGGTCGGCTACGAGCAGTACTTC
TRBV2	NA	NA	TRBJ2-7	CASSKYEQYF	TGTGCCAGCAGTAAATACGAGCAGTACTTC
TRBV20-1	NA	NA	TRBJ2-3	CSANPRGGNADTQYF	TGCAGTGCTAACCCTAGGGGGGGGAACGCAGATACGCAGTATTTT
TRBV5-6	NA	many	TRBJ2-5	CASSPRRQNQETQYF	TGTGCCAGCAGCCCCCGCCGTCAGAACCAAGAGACCCAGTACTTC
TRBV12-3/TRBV12-4	TRBD2	NA	TRBJ2-5	CASSLDDVWRGGLETQYF	TGTGCCAGCAGTTTAGATGACGTGTGGCGGGGGGGCCTAGAGACCCAGTACTTC